Below are 28 T cell receptor beta chains sequenced from a single sample in a study of T cells in women clearing cervical HPV infection. Generated by immunoSEQ multiplex PCR, the TCRdb table keeps only in-frame clones and is missing some. The ten top clones account for over 5%, within a sample of 20,000 to 25,000 clones. Sequenced input: blood buffy coat. The receptors here all came from a woman aged 18-69 years with a cervical HPV16 infection that either progressed to CIN3+ or cleared (not recorded which).

Note on this clone: The sequenced fragment ends 3 residues before the CDR3 boundary, so the rest is inferred from the germline J gene. V usage is TRBV19 and J usage is TRBJ2-4; TRBD1 aligns across 9 bases. J lost 3 bases, V lost 5 bases, and 8 bases had no gene match. This CDR3 spans 16 amino acids. Per germline, CDR1 LNHDA and CDR2 SQIVND (reference sequence). CDR3 bases read: TGTGCCAGTAGTTCTTGGACAGGGGTGGGCAAAAACATT. Protein sequence: CASSSWTGVGKNI. The full CDR3 reads CASSSWTGVGKNIQYF.

The CDR3 bases that were read are TGCAGTGCTACCCCCGGGACTAGCGAATGGGAGACC. Translated: CSATPGTSEWET. The entire CDR3 reads CSATPGTSEWETQYF. The chain recombines TRBV20-1 with TRBJ2-5, with 10 positions matching TRBD2. The read terminates 3 residues before the CDR3 end, so the remaining end is supplied by the germline J gene. The ends lost 4 bases at V and 5 bases at J; junction bases unmatched: 10. CDR1 is DFQATT and CDR2 is SNEGSKA in the germline V gene (reference sequence). This CDR3 spans 15 amino acids.

In regard to this clone: From the germline J gene comes the end of the CDR3, since the read stops 3 residues before it. The chain recombines TRBV11-2 with TRBJ1-1, with D perhaps matching TRBD1 (5 bases). With 1 base removed from V and 4 bases from J, the gap between germline ends came to 7 bases. This CDR3 has 13 amino acids. The germline gives CDR1 SGHAT, CDR2 FQNNGV. CDR3 DNA (partial): TGTGCCAGCAGCTTAGCGAGGGGCACTGAA. It is translated as CASSLARGTE. The full-length CDR3 reads as CASSLARGTEAFF.

Regarding this clone: Read sequence stops 3 residues before the CDR3 end, and the germline J gene provides the missing end. The J gene is TRBJ1-6, the V gene TRBV2; 9 bases are a match to TRBD1. V dropped 8 bases and J dropped 7; count of bases not matched to a gene: 3. The V gene's germline CDR1 is SNHLY and CDR2 FYNNEI. The CDR3 sequence is 13 residues long. The CDR3 protein is CASQGTGNSPLHF. Incomplete CDR3 DNA: TGTGCCAGCCAGGGGACAGGGAATTCACCC.

This clone ranks as medium-sized (0.01 to 0.1%) in terms of frequency. The CDR3 goes on 3 residues after the read ends, and that part is filled in from the germline J gene. The chain recombines TRBV19 with TRBJ2-5, with no clear D. With 3 bases removed from V and 2 bases from J, the gap between germline ends came to 7 bases. CDR1 is LNHDA and CDR2 is SQIVND in the germline V gene (reference sequence). CDR3 size: 13 residues. CDR3 DNA, as far as it was read: TGTGCCAGTAGTATCCCCCCACAAGAGACC. It codes for CASSIPPQET. From start to end, the CDR3 is CASSIPPQETQYF.

Note on this clone: The sequence runs out 3 residues before the end of the CDR3; the remainder is reconstructed from the germline J gene. The chain has TRBV20-1 and TRBJ2-4; 8 nucleotides line up with TRBD2. This CDR3 region has 17 residues. The germline CDR1 and CDR2 sequences are DFQATT and SNEGSKA (reference sequence). Losses at the gene ends were 2 bases for V and 0 bases for J; bases not matched to a gene: 9. The part of the CDR3 DNA that was read is TGCAGTGCTAGACGTTCACTAGCGGACCGAGCCAAAAACATT. This encodes CSARRSLADRAKNI. The whole CDR3 region reads CSARRSLADRAKNIQYF.

In the case of this clone: The read stops 3 residues short of the end of the CDR3; the missing end is completed from the germline J gene. The genes are TRBV10-2 and TRBJ2-3; no clear D gene. The germline gives CDR1 WSHSY, CDR2 SAAADI. This CDR3 is 13 amino acids long. The V and J ends lost 5 bases and 1 base respectively, with 7 bases between them. The CDR3 region is CASSLAGTDTQYF. The CDR3 DNA, read in part, is TGCGCCAGCAGTTTGGCCGGCACAGATACG.

A word on this clone: With the read ending 3 residues before the CDR3 end, the germline J gene is used to fill in that end. The chain couples TRBV7-2 to TRBJ2-2, with TRBD1 identical over 7 bases. The CDR3 is 14 residues long. The germline V gene encodes CDR1 SGHTA and CDR2 FQGNSA. Incomplete CDR3 DNA: TGTGCCAGCAGCCGAGACAGGGACGGGGAAAAG. It encodes CASSRDRDGEK. The whole CDR3 is CASSRDRDGEKLFF. Complete variable domain (other parts from reference TRBV7-2 and TRBJ2-2): GAGVSQSPSNKVTEKGKDVELRCDPISGHTALYWYRQSLGQGLEFLIYFQGNSAPDKSGLPSDRFSAERTGGSVSTLTIQRTQQEDSAVYLCASSRDRDGEKLFFGEGSRLTVL.

About this clone: Coverage ceases 3 residues before the CDR3 finishes, and the germline J gene fills in the end. The V and J genes are TRBV10-3 and TRBJ2-3; 10 nucleotides line up with TRBD2. Germline assignment: CDR1 ENHRY and CDR2 SYGVKD. The CDR3 covers 18 residues. The junction had 15 bases not matched to a gene; V was cut back by 2 bases and J by 7 bases. The CDR3 reads CAISEPRGRAGGLYTQYF. The sequenced CDR3 bases are TGTGCCATCAGTGAGCCACGCGGGAGAGCGGGAGGGCTGTATACG.

A note on this clone: The read gets to within 3 residues of the CDR3 end, and the germline J gene fills in the rest. This sequence joins TRBV28 and TRBJ2-3; weak D call: TRBD1 (6 bases). V lost 5 bases, J lost 0 bases, and 12 bases lay in between. Looked up from germline, CDR1 is MDHEN and CDR2 is SYDVKM. This CDR3 has 15 residues. The covered CDR3 bases are TGTGCCAGCAGTCCCGGGACACCAAGCACAGATACG. Its protein is CASSPGTPSTDT. The full CDR3 sequence reads CASSPGTPSTDTQYF.

Measured by frequency, this clone is medium-sized (0.01 to 0.1%). The read ends 3 residues shy of where the CDR3 ends; the end is completed using the germline J gene. The chain carries TRBV18 and TRBJ2-1; 14 nucleotides align to TRBD2. The CDR3 covers 17 residues. V dropped 4 bases and J dropped 6; count of bases not matched to a gene: 8. The germline CDR1 and CDR2 sequences are KGHSH and LQKENI. CDR3 DNA (partial): TGTGCCAGCTCACGGGGAGGCGGACTAGCGGGAGGCAATGAG. It codes for CASSRGGGLAGGNE. The whole CDR3 region reads CASSRGGGLAGGNEQFF.

In regard to this clone: The sequenced fragment ends 3 residues before the CDR3 boundary, so the rest is inferred from the germline J gene. The V gene is TRBV29-1, the J gene TRBJ2-2, with TRBD1 matching over 8 bases. CDR3 size: 14 residues. CDR1 is SQVTM and CDR2 is ANQGSEA in the germline V gene. V was pared by 7 bases and J by 7 bases, with 11 bases of the junction left unmatched. The CDR3 bases that were read are TGCAGCGGCTACCTGGACAGGGTGGGCGGGGAG. Its translation: CSGYLDRVGGE. The complete CDR3 reads CSGYLDRVGGELFF.

To note about this clone: The sequenced fragment ends 3 residues before the CDR3 boundary, so the rest is inferred from the germline J gene. The V gene is TRBV18, the J gene TRBJ1-6; 9 bases are a match to TRBD1. Trimming cost V 0 bases and J 8 bases; bases outside gene matches: 8. This CDR3 spans 17 amino acids. Germline V CDR1 and CDR2: KGHSH, LQKENI. CDR3 DNA, as far as it was read: TGTGCCAGCTCACCACCTATAGGACAGGGGAGTTATTCACCC. Amino acids: CASSPPIGQGSYSP. The CDR3 reads in full as CASSPPIGQGSYSPLHF.

Of note for this clone: With the read ending 3 residues before the CDR3 end, the germline J gene is used to fill in that end. This sequence joins TRBV11-3 and TRBJ2-3, with TRBD1 identical over 9 bases. The CDR3 sequence is 15 residues long. CDR1 and CDR2 from the germline V gene are SGHNT and YENEEA. CDR3 DNA, as far as it was read: TGTGCCAGCAGCCCTGGGACAGGGAGGGATGAGACG. As protein: CASSPGTGRDET. In full, the CDR3 reads CASSPGTGRDETQYF.

Regarding this clone: The CDR3 is cut off 3 residues early in the read; its end comes from the germline J gene. The rearrangement uses TRBV5-4 and TRBJ1-1; D gene ambiguous. The V and J ends lost 4 bases and 1 base respectively, with 8 bases between them. The CDR3 loop spans 13 amino acids. Per the germline V gene, CDR1 is SGHNT and CDR2 is YYREEE (reference sequence). The part of the CDR3 DNA that was read is TGTGCCAGCAGCATCGGTGGGAACACTGAA. The encoded protein is CASSIGGNTE. The full CDR3 protein is CASSIGGNTEAFF.

Points on this clone: The observed sequence ends 3 residues before the CDR3 terminus, with the missing tail filled in from the germline J gene. This rearrangement joins TRBV20-1 to TRBJ2-1; 9 bases are shared with TRBD2. Germline lookup yields CDR1 DFQATT and CDR2 SNEGSKA (reference sequence). After removal of 3 bases from V and 8 bases from J, the junction contained 5 bases not matched to a gene. The CDR3 loop spans 13 amino acids. The CDR3 is CSASGTSIDEQFF. The sequenced part of the CDR3 DNA is TGCAGTGCTAGCGGGACTAGCATCGATGAG.

About this clone itself: From the germline J gene comes the end of the CDR3, since the read stops 3 residues before it. The V gene is TRBV6-2 or TRBV6-3, the J gene TRBJ1-2, with 7 positions matching TRBD1. The junction had 7 bases not matched to a gene; V was cut back by 7 bases and J by 2 bases. The CDR3 spans 14 residues. Germline V lookup: CDR1 MNHEY, CDR2 SVGEGT. The chain's CDR3 is CASTRLTGNYGYTF. Incomplete CDR3 DNA: TGTGCCAGCACCCGACTGACAGGGAACTATGGC.

To note about this clone: The read gets to within 3 residues of the CDR3 end, and the germline J gene fills in the rest. This rearrangement joins TRBV7-2 to TRBJ1-6, with 9 bases lining up with TRBD1. The germline CDR1 and CDR2 sequences are SGHTA and FQGNSA. This CDR3 comprises 15 residues. The V gene end was trimmed by 5 bases and the J gene end by 10 bases; junction bases not matched to a gene: 9. The chain's CDR3 is CASSPGTGNKSPLHF. The CDR3 DNA, read in part, is TGTGCCAGCAGCCCGGGGACAGGGAACAAATCACCC.

Points on this clone: The read stops 3 residues short of the end of the CDR3; the missing end is completed from the germline J gene. This sequence joins TRBV19 and TRBJ1-2, with D perhaps TRBD1 (6 bases). The germline gives CDR1 LNHDA, CDR2 SQIVND (reference sequence). Deletions cut 7 bases from V and 4 bases from J, with 13 bases between. The CDR3 length is 13 residues. The CDR3: CASTLDRIYGYTF. The covered CDR3 bases are TGTGCCAGTACCCTTGACAGGATCTATGGC.

Turning to this clone: Read coverage stops 3 residues before the CDR3 terminus; the germline J gene supplies the remainder. The chain employs TRBV19 and TRBJ2-1; 8 nucleotides agree with TRBD2. From germline, CDR1 is LNHDA and CDR2 SQIVND (reference sequence). V lost 5 bases to trimming and J lost 4 bases; unmatched junction nucleotides: 7. CDR3 length: 15 residues. The CDR3: CASSELAGPYNEQFF. The CDR3 bases that were read are TGTGCCAGTAGTGAGCTAGCGGGCCCGTACAATGAG.

With respect to this clone: The junction differs from germline at one of its ends, possibly a read error. The read ends 3 residues before the CDR3 terminus; that terminus is restored from the germline J gene. The same CDR3 can be traced to other DNA sequences in this sample. The genes are TRBV19 and TRBJ1-3; 7 bases fit TRBD1. From germline, CDR1 is LNHDA and CDR2 SQIVND (reference sequence). This CDR3 spans 16 amino acids. The covered CDR3 bases are TGTGCCAGTACCAAGATGGGCAGGGGGAGCGGAAACACA. As protein: CASTKMGRGSGNT. The entire CDR3 protein reads CASTKMGRGSGNTIYF.

As to this clone: At one end the junction does not follow the germline gene, possibly because of a read error. The read gets to within 3 residues of the CDR3 end, and the germline J gene fills in the rest. The chain recombines TRBV18 with TRBJ1-1; D uncertain. This CDR3 region has 14 residues. Germline CDR1 KGHSH, CDR2 LQKENI. CDR3 sequence reads: CVSSPKAPGTEAFF. CDR3 DNA (partial): TGTGTCAGCTCACCAAAGGCGCCGGGCACTGAA.

About this clone: The read ends 3 residues shy of where the CDR3 ends; the end is completed using the germline J gene. V and J are TRBV20-1 and TRBJ2-2; D remains unclear. The CDR3 contains 15 residues. V lost 0 bases and J 4 bases, leaving 12 bases between the germline ends. Germline CDR1 reads DFQATT; CDR2 reads SNEGSKA (reference sequence). The sequenced CDR3 bases are TGCAGTGCTAGAGACTTTTCTAGACCCACCGGGGAG. It yields the protein CSARDFSRPTGE. The entire CDR3 sequence reads CSARDFSRPTGELFF.

Concerning this clone: The sequenced fragment ends 3 residues before the CDR3 boundary, so the rest is inferred from the germline J gene. This sequence joins TRBV7-6 and TRBJ1-2, with D maybe TRBD1 (6 bases). This CDR3 is 14 amino acids long. CDR1 is SGHVS, CDR2 FNYEAQ, per germline. The sequenced part of the CDR3 DNA is TGTGCCAGCAGCCGTTCTTGGACAGACTCGGGC. This codes for CASSRSWTDSG. The whole CDR3 reads CASSRSWTDSGYTF. Complete variable domain (other parts from reference TRBV7-6 and TRBJ1-2): GAGVSQSPRYKVTKRGQDVALRCDPISGHVSLYWYRQALGQGPEFLTYFNYEAQQDKSGLPNDRFSAERPEGSISTLTIQRTEQRDSAMYRCASSRSWTDSGYTFGSGTRLTVV.

In regard to this clone: The sequence runs out 3 residues before the end of the CDR3; the remainder is reconstructed from the germline J gene. V usage is TRBV11-2 and J usage is TRBJ2-1; D is perhaps TRBD2 (6 bases). This CDR3 is 15 amino acids long. V lost 4 bases and J 9 bases, leaving 19 bases between the germline ends. CDR1 is SGHAT and CDR2 is FQNNGV in the germline V gene. CDR3 bases read: TGTGCCAGCAGCTCCCCGCGGGGCGGGCCTACTGAG. Encoded protein: CASSSPRGGPTE. The full CDR3 protein reads CASSSPRGGPTEQFF.

As concerns this clone: Coverage ceases 3 residues before the CDR3 finishes, and the germline J gene fills in the end. This chain uses TRBV7-6 with TRBJ2-1; 13 nucleotides agree with TRBD2. Germline CDR1 is SGHVS and CDR2 is FNYEAQ. The CDR3 is made up of 18 amino acids. J gave up 1 base and V 5 bases, and 8 bases lay outside the gene matches. CDR3 bases read: TGTGCCAGCAGCATGATCTTGGGACTAGCGGGATCCTACAATGAG. Translating gives CASSMILGLAGSYNE. The full-length CDR3 reads as CASSMILGLAGSYNEQFF. The variable domain in full, completed from reference TRBV7-6 and TRBJ2-1, reads GAGVSQSPRYKVTKRGQDVALRCDPISGHVSLYWYRQALGQGPEFLTYFNYEAQQDKSGLPNDRFSAERPEGSISTLTIQRTEQRDSAMYRCASSMILGLAGSYNEQFFGPGTRLTVL.

On this clone itself: Read coverage stops 3 residues before the CDR3 terminus; the germline J gene supplies the remainder. V gene TRBV13 combines with J gene TRBJ2-1; D unclear. V was pared by 11 bases and J by 0 bases, with 8 bases between. This CDR3 is built from 12 residues. The germline V gene has CDR1 PRHDT and CDR2 FYEKMQ (reference sequence). The part of the CDR3 DNA that was read is TGTGCCTCGGTTAGCTCCTACAATGAG. It is translated as CASVSSYNE. The complete CDR3 sequence is CASVSSYNEQFF.

To note about this clone: From the germline J gene comes the end of the CDR3, since the read stops 3 residues before it. The rearrangement joins TRBV29-1 to TRBJ2-1; TRBD2 agrees at 13 bases. Trimming cost V 4 bases and J 4 bases; bases outside gene matches: 4. Germline V gene lookup returns CDR1 SQVTM and CDR2 ANQGSEA. CDR3 length equals 15 residues. The covered CDR3 bases are TGCAGCGTTGCGGGACTAGCGGGGAGTTACAATGAG. Translated: CSVAGLAGSYNE. In full, the CDR3 reads CSVAGLAGSYNEQFF.